This TCR beta chain derives from a study of CD8+CD57+ T cells in acquired aplastic anemia. Background on the study: On average, sorted CD4+ and CD8+ cells gave 3 to 3.5 ug of DNA. As sequenced from healthy donors, CD4+ cells averaged roughly 10 million reads.

Study-wide results and caveats: Patients had around 30 CD8+ CDR3 sequences in common with controls (the shared set). CD8+ Simpson's diversity did not differ significantly between patients and controls.

After removal of 6 bases from V and 3 bases from J, the junction contained 7 bases not matched to a gene. From germline, CDR1 is SNHLY and CDR2 FYNNEI. This CDR3 has 14 residues. Using genomic DNA as the template, TCR beta VDJ and CDR3 profiling was carried out. In TCRdb, the reads were re-called with MiXCR into one record per CDR3 protein. This table has about 180,000 distinct CDR3 sequences, 40% to 55% appearing once. As to this clonotype: The antigen is unknown.

The source material was sorted CD4+, CD8+, or CD8+CD57+ T cells (not recorded which) from PBMCs. The chain employs TRBV2 and TRBJ1-1; the match to TRBD1 covers 7 bases. The receptor comes from a human donor in good health. The CDR3 loop reads CASSLVQGDTEAFF. The CDR3 DNA is TGTGCCAGCAGCTTGGTTCAGGGGGACACTGAAGCTTTCTTT.